The sequence of this T cell receptor beta chain was determined in a study of CD8+CD57+ T cells in acquired aplastic anemia. About the research overall: About 3 ug was the average amount of DNA from sorted CD4+ and CD8+ cells.

Selection for sequencing was limited to patients who had shown CD8+CD57+ cell expansion by flow cytometry. In all patients, the disease was severe acquired aplastic anemia. Patient blood was sampled before any therapy had been received. Germline V gene data show CDR1 as ENHRY and CDR2 as SYGVKD. V was cut by 2 bases and J by 1 base, with 9 bases left in between. CDR3 length: 15 amino acids. TCR beta VDJ and CDR3 profiling used genomic DNA as template. TCRdb called the reads again in MiXCR, with one record for every CDR3 protein. Among under 200,000 distinct CDR3 sequences, 40% to 50% were seen once, and the ten largest hold roughly 30%.

This clonotype originated in a human donor with aplastic anemia. Sequenced sample: sorted CD4+, CD8+, or CD8+CD57+ T cells (not recorded which) from PBMCs. The chain uses TRBV10-3 and TRBJ1-3, with no clear D. The CDR3 DNA reads TGTGCCATCAGTGAGCCAACTGCTTCTGGAAACACCATATATTTT. Its protein product is CAISEPTASGNTIYF.